This TCR beta chain is drawn from a study of control samples from healthy donors and cancer patients. V lost 3 bases and J 0 bases, leaving 8 bases between the germline ends. Germline V CDR1 and CDR2: ENHRY, SYGVKD. This CDR3 contains 14 residues. Sequencing was performed with immunoSEQ multiplex PCR; in TCRdb, only in-frame clones are kept and a portion is missing. The profile shows 90,000 to 100,000 clones, around 89% of them singletons. Sample: blood. The clonotype was recovered from an older woman in good health. The chain joins TRBV10-3 to TRBJ1-1, with D unclear. The CDR3 DNA sequence: TGTGCCATCAGTGAATCGACGATGAACACTGAAGCTTTCTTT. Translation: CAISESTMNTEAFF.